This T cell receptor (beta chain) was identified in a study of shared clonotypes between healthy human individuals. This clone turned up a few times. Repertoires were generated with immunoSEQ multiplex PCR, while TCRdb's copy carries only in-frame clones and drops some. Of 2,500,000 or so clones listed, 92% are singletons. This clonotype was obtained from a man aged 18 to 30 in good health. Some clones in this sample may be carry-over from other donors' samples. The sequenced material came from naive CD4+ T cells from PBMCs. The subset is: CD45RA+ positively selected.

Here the CDR3 reads CASSQQGSTEAFF. As DNA, the CDR3 is TGTGCCAGCAGCCAACAGGGAAGCACTGAAGCTTTCTTT. The rearrangement joins TRBV11-3 to TRBJ1-1; maybe TRBD1 (6 bases). The germline V gene has CDR1 SGHNT and CDR2 YENEEA. CDR3 size: 13 residues. V lost 5 bases, J lost 4 bases, and 11 bases lay in between.